This T cell receptor (beta chain) derives from a study of TIL therapy for anti-PD-1-resistant metastatic lung cancer. In the study overall: Median tumor PD-L1 proportion score was roughly 6%. Four tumors were EGFR-mutant and two were ALK-rearranged.

As for this clone: What it binds is unknown.

Study-level results: TIL cultures after expansion showed higher clonality and lower diversity than baseline tumor (median about 6% vs 30%).

The V and J ends lost 2 bases and 7 bases, in that order; junction bases with no gene match: 7. CDR1 is SGHAT, CDR2 FQNNGV, per germline. The CDR3 extends over 15 amino acids. The time point denotes: pre-treatment sample, taken before nivolumab and TIL therapy. Tumor tissue came from excised metastases, mostly pleural nodules or supraclavicular lymph nodes. This was the immunoSEQ v3 assay. Using immunoSEQ multiplex PCR, the repertoire was profiled, and TCRdb retains in-frame clones only, with some absent. The sample has thousands of clones, about 70% seen once. The V call is TRBV11-2, the J call TRBJ2-1; TRBD2 matches 8 bases. The clonotype originates from a person between 25 and 79 years old with non-small cell lung cancer. Sequences were derived from tumor tissue, sampled at baseline. The CDR3 DNA reads TGTGCCAGCAGCTTACTGGGAACGGGGGGGAATGAGCAGTTCTTC. The encoded protein is CASSLLGTGGNEQFF.